What follows are 18 T cell receptor beta chains derived from one specimen sequenced in a study of metastatic and nonmetastatic thyroid tumors. TCRdb reprocessed the PCR reads using MiXCR. The sample consists of more than 15,000 clones, roughly 26% of them appearing once. No patient had received any treatment before thyroid surgery. The sequenced sample was tumor tissue. The receptors were sampled from a female donor with papillary thyroid cancer or a benign thyroid nodule (not recorded which). Some clones in this sample may be carry-over from other donors' samples.

V gene TRBV5-1 combines with J gene TRBJ2-3; 12 positions agree with TRBD2. There are 15 residues in the CDR3. Germline lookup yields CDR1 SGHRS and CDR2 YFSETQ. The V segment lost 5 bases and the J segment 2 bases; nucleotides outside the gene matches: 3. The CDR3 here is CASRWTSGDTDTQYF. The DNA for the CDR3 is TGCGCCAGCAGGTGGACTAGCGGGGACACAGATACGCAGTATTTT. Based on the CDR3 plus reference TRBV5-1 and TRBJ2-3, the full variable domain is KAGVTQTPRYLIKTRGQQVTLSCSPISGHRSVSWYQQTPGQGLQFLFEYFSETQRNKGNFPGRFSGRQFSNSRSEMNVSTLELGDSALYLCASRWTSGDTDTQYFGPGTRLTVL.

This clone was detected ten times or more. The chain carries TRBV12-3 or TRBV12-4 and TRBJ1-5; D is ambiguous. CDR3 length: 16 amino acids. Trimming left V 1 base short and J 0 bases short, with 10 bases between. CDR3 DNA: TGTGCCAGCAGTTTAGGATACAGCTATAGCAATCAGCCCCAGCATTTT. Translating gives CASSLGYSYSNQPQHF.

Concerning this clone: It is likely a read error, because the conserved phenylalanine at the end of the CDR3 is missing. The chain uses TRBV28 and TRBJ1-2, with a weak D call TRBD1 (5 bases). Germline-derived CDR1 and CDR2 are MDHEN and SYDVKM. The CDR3 runs 15 residues. CDR3 region: CAISFPVGAAYGYTS. The DNA for the CDR3 is TGTGCCATCAGTTTCCCGGTAGGGGCAGCCTATGGCTACACCTCC.

The rearrangement uses TRBV11-2 and TRBJ2-7; a possible D gene is TRBD1 (5 bases). The CDR3 covers 12 residues. Germline V gene sequence: CDR1 SGHAT, CDR2 FQNNGV. V lost 5 bases to trimming and J lost 3 bases, with 8 bases between them. CDR3 bases: TGTGCCAGCAGCCAGGGCAGCTACGAGCAGTACTTC. This encodes CASSQGSYEQYF. Full variable domain (missing parts from reference TRBV11-2 and TRBJ2-7): EAGVAQSPRYKIIEKRQSVAFWCNPISGHATLYWYQQILGQGPKLLIQFQNNGVVDDSQLPKDRFSAERLKGVDSTLKIQPAKLEDSAVYLCASSQGSYEQYFGPGTRLTVT.

V and J are TRBV28 and TRBJ1-6; D gene uncertain. The CDR3 sequence is 11 residues long. V lost 6 bases, J lost 7 bases, and 4 bases lay in between. Looked up from germline, CDR1 is MDHEN and CDR2 is SYDVKM. In DNA, the CDR3 is TGTGCCAGCAGCAGGAATTCACCCCTCCACTTT. Protein sequence: CASSRNSPLHF.

The sample holds many counts of this clone. One base away lies a much larger clone, so this may be a sequencing read error. V usage is TRBV2 and J usage is TRBJ2-7; D not certain. V lost 3 bases and J 0 bases, leaving 9 bases between the germline ends. This CDR3 spans 14 amino acids. The germline V gene encodes CDR1 SNHLY and CDR2 FYNNEI. As DNA, the CDR3 is TGTGCCAGCAGTGAGTGTCCCCGCTCCTACGAGCAGTACTTC. Protein sequence: CASSECPRSYEQYF.

J is TRBJ2-7 and V is TRBV25-1; D remains unclear. Trimming pared 3 bases from V and 5 bases from J, leaving 17 bases between. The CDR3 contains 15 residues. Per germline, CDR1 MGHDK and CDR2 SYGVNS. DNA of the CDR3: TGTGCCAGCAGTGAGGGGTGGGCCGCCAACCACGAGCAGTACTTC. Protein product: CASSEGWAANHEQYF.

Ten or more counts support this clone. For the CDR3, the DNA is TGTGCCAGCAGTTCCCCCCCCCGGGCGGGTGAAGCTTTCTTT. Translating it yields CASSSPPRAGEAFF. V usage is TRBV12-3 or TRBV12-4 and J usage is TRBJ1-1; D is uncertain. This CDR3 region has 14 residues. Between the trimmed V and J ends, which lost 4 bases and 7 bases, there was a span of 16 bases.

A few counts support this clone. With a much larger clone just one base away, this may be a read error. The V and J genes are TRBV29-1 and TRBJ2-7; the match to TRBD2 covers 9 bases. The CDR3 consists of 15 residues. In germline, CDR1 is SQVTM, CDR2 ANQGSEA. Losses at the gene ends were 4 bases for V and 0 bases for J; bases not matched to a gene: 7. This CDR3 is CSVVASGMISYEQYF. The CDR3 nucleotides read TGCAGCGTTGTTGCTAGCGGGATGATCTCCTACGAGCAGTACTTC.

In its sample, this clone was seen a few times. At one end the junction does not follow the germline gene, possibly because of a read error. This CDR3 reads CASSRLEGGSSYNEQFF. The CDR3 nucleotides are TGCGCCAGCAGTCGGCTAGAGGGGGGGAGCTCCTACAATGAGCAGTTCTTC. The rearrangement joins TRBV6-1 to TRBJ2-1; maybe TRBD2 (7 bases). The CDR3 is made up of 17 amino acids. CDR1 and CDR2 (germline): MNHNS, SASEGT.

This clone showed up just a few times. The chain is built from TRBV7-3 and TRBJ2-3; TRBD1 is a possible D gene (6 bases). CDR3 length equals 14 residues. V was cut by 4 bases and J by 8 bases, with 16 bases left in between. CDR1 is SGHTA, CDR2 FQGTGA, per germline. The CDR3 is CASSSDRFVGTQYF. The CDR3 nucleotides are TGTGCCAGCAGCTCAGACAGGTTCGTGGGTACGCAGTATTTT.

For this clone: One junction end does not reproduce the germline sequence, and a read error may be involved. The CDR3 DNA reads as TGTGCCAGCATTTACATCGGGGGCACTGGGTATGGCTACACCTTC. It encodes CASIYIGGTGYGYTF. V usage is TRBV6-6 and J usage is TRBJ1-2, with D perhaps matching TRBD1 (6 bases). The CDR3 length is 15 residues. Germline values: CDR1 MNHNY, CDR2 SVGAGI (reference sequence).

The CDR3 nucleotides are TGTGCCAGCAGCCAGGGGCCTGAAGCTTTCTTT. It is translated as CASSQGPEAFF. This chain joins TRBV2 and TRBJ1-1, with D possibly being TRBD1 (6 bases). Trimming took off 6 bases at V and 6 bases at J, with 8 bases between the two ends. This CDR3 region has 11 residues. The germline V gene encodes CDR1 SNHLY and CDR2 FYNNEI.

As to this clone: An end of the junction differs from the germline gene, which may be a read error. The chain has TRBV7-7 and TRBJ1-5; D perhaps matches TRBD1 (6 bases). The CDR3 covers 13 residues. Germline CDR1 and CDR2: SSHAT and FNYEAQ (reference sequence). This CDR3 reads CASSLYRDQPQHF. The CDR3 bases are TGTGCTAGCAGCTTATACAGGGACCAGCCCCAGCATTTT.

In its sample, this clone ranks as medium-sized. CDR3 bases: TGTGCCAGCAGTGAGTTTTCACCCCTCCACTTT. This encodes CASSEFSPLHF. The rearrangement uses TRBV6-1 and TRBJ1-6, with D unresolved. Germline CDR1 reads MNHNS; CDR2 reads SASEGT. Trimming left V 3 bases short and J 9 bases short, with 3 bases between. The CDR3 totals 11 residues.

This clone was picked up many times. The chain joins TRBV10-2 to TRBJ2-5, with 12 bases that match TRBD2. The germline CDR1 and CDR2 sequences are WSHSY and SAAADI. The CDR3 has 15 amino acids. Trimming took 6 bases from V and 1 from J; bases not matched to a gene: 3. For the CDR3, the DNA is TGCGCCAGCAGCCGGACTAGCGGGGCCCAAGAGACCCAGTACTTC. It encodes CASSRTSGAQETQYF.

This clone has at least ten counts. The chain has TRBV4-2 and TRBJ2-5, with D possibly TRBD2 on 5 matching bases. The CDR3 extends over 13 amino acids. V lost 2 bases and J lost 2, with 6 bases in between. CDR1 and CDR2 (germline): LGHNA, YNFKEQ. CDR3 sequence reads: CASSQWTQETQYF. The CDR3 coding sequence is TGTGCCAGCAGCCAATGGACTCAAGAGACCCAGTACTTC.

The table lists this clone with many counts. The rearrangement joins TRBV6-6 to TRBJ1-2; D is uncertain. The germline CDR1 and CDR2 sequences are MNHNY and SVGAGI (reference sequence). This CDR3 contains 13 residues. V was shortened by 0 bases and J by 5 bases, with 7 bases between the two germline ends. Written as DNA, the CDR3 is TGTGCCAGCAGTTACTCGAATTCTTATGGCTACACCTTC. Amino acids: CASSYSNSYGYTF.